This TCR beta chain was captured by sequencing in a study of OX40 agonist ivuxolimab in advanced cancers. Describing the broader study: Ivuxolimab was an agonistic, fully human IgG2 monoclonal antibody directed against OX40 (CD134), a costimulatory receptor. Intravenous ivuxolimab was administered to patients every 2 weeks at six dose levels: 0.01, 0.1, 0.3, 1.5, 3 and 10 mg/kg. Of the approximately 50 patients in dose escalation, about 20 had hepatocellular carcinoma, about 15 had melanoma, 9 had renal cell carcinoma and 9 had head and neck cancer. The dose-escalation cohort was about 86% male with a mean age of about 60 years, ranging from roughly 23 to 79. Prior anti-PD-1, anti-PD-L1 or anti-CTLA-4 therapy was permitted, and about two fifths of dose-escalation patients had received checkpoint inhibitors. Partial responses occurred in three dose-escalation patients, of whom one had hepatocellular carcinoma and two had cutaneous melanoma. The purpose of peripheral TCRbeta sequencing was to test whether ivuxolimab changed TCR sequence diversity and led to clonal T-cell expansion. The monotherapy dose-escalation portion (N = 52 patients) of the phase I ivuxolimab trial is reported in the paper.

Overall study outcomes, separate from this receptor: After ivuxolimab, CD8+ T cells had more expanded clones than CD4+ T cells on average. Low levels of normalized T-cell clonal expansion were also seen in some patients who did not respond. The antigen specificity of the clonally expanded peripheral T cells was not determined. At doses from 0.1 to 3.0 mg/kg, clonal expansion was seen in both CD4+ and CD8+ blood T cells between baseline and week 6. Partial responders in the 0.1-3.0 mg/kg groups had among the lowest normalized peripheral clonal expansion, especially among CD8+ T cells.

Patients with autoimmune disease history or receiving systemic immunosuppression were excluded from the trial. In every dose cohort, peripheral blood was drawn for TCR sequencing at baseline, cycle 4 day 1, and cycle 7 day 1. The samples were taken from a phase I, first-in-human, multicenter, open-label dose-escalation trial of ivuxolimab. Adults with locally advanced or metastatic head and neck squamous cell, hepatocellular, melanoma or renal cell carcinoma were enrolled in the trial. CD4+ and CD8+ T cells were sorted separately from peripheral blood before TCR sequencing. For this clone: Its antigen specificity is not known. Per-base qualities were not stored, and no clone one base away is much larger.

V gives up 4 bases and J gives up 7 bases, and the segment between their germline ends measures 14 bases. CDR3 length: 13 amino acids, cysteine to phenylalanine. Of all the DNA, just the CDR3 is kept, 39 bases in frame from base 1. In the germline V gene, CDR1 corresponds to SGHRS and CDR2 to YFSETQ. Genomic DNA was isolated from the sorted cells so that the TCRbeta CDR3 region could be sequenced. TCRbeta CDR3 regions were sequenced using the immunoSEQ Assay. Entries here come from immuneACCESS through TCRdb and include only in-frame sequences with V and J called. Some clones fail to appear in such tables; in the studies checked, an unresolved V gene covers under half of the shortfall, and the cause of the remainder is unknown. The sample includes about 55,000 clones, with 88% observed a single time. In total, the top ten clones hold approximately 7% of the sample.

This TCR was sampled from an adult with an advanced solid tumor such as melanoma, head and neck, liver or kidney cancer. The chain uses TRBV5-1 and TRBJ1-2; the D gene is perhaps TRBD1, on 5 matching bases. The specimen comprised CD4+ or CD8+ T cells sorted from blood, sampled in a trial of the OX40 agonist ivuxolimab. The encoded CDR3 is CASSPGGVRGYTF. The DNA reads as follows: TGCGCCAGCAGCCCAGGAGGGGTGCGTGGCTACACCTTC.